This T cell receptor (beta chain) appears in the sequencing data of a study of blood T cell repertoires in COVID-19. Background on the study: The samples span acute and convalescent COVID-19 from the United States, Italy and Spain. T cells, B-cell-depleted T cells, or PBMCs supplied cDNA or gDNA.

Per the authors' pipeline: Amplification of reference gene primers was used by the study to estimate nucleated cell counts. Libraries were prepared by immunoSEQ multiplex PCR; TCRdb keeps only in-frame clonotypes and omits some of them. From that table come the V and J calls and clone size; the DNA was used to work out D and trimming. The sample shows 300,000 to 450,000 clones, about 90% of them seen only once. Assignments of participants to cohorts depended upon their own reported clinical history. This CDR3 contains 13 residues. Deletions cut 7 bases from V and 4 bases from J, with 13 bases between.

This receptor was identified in a woman in her 30s who had been exposed to COVID-19. The chain combines TRBV12-3 or TRBV12-4 with TRBJ1-2; D uncertain. Source material: PBMCs or T cells enriched from blood (not recorded which). The CDR3 nucleotides read TGTGCCAGCACCCTAGGCTTCAGCTATGGCTACACCTTC. Amino acid sequence: CASTLGFSYGYTF.